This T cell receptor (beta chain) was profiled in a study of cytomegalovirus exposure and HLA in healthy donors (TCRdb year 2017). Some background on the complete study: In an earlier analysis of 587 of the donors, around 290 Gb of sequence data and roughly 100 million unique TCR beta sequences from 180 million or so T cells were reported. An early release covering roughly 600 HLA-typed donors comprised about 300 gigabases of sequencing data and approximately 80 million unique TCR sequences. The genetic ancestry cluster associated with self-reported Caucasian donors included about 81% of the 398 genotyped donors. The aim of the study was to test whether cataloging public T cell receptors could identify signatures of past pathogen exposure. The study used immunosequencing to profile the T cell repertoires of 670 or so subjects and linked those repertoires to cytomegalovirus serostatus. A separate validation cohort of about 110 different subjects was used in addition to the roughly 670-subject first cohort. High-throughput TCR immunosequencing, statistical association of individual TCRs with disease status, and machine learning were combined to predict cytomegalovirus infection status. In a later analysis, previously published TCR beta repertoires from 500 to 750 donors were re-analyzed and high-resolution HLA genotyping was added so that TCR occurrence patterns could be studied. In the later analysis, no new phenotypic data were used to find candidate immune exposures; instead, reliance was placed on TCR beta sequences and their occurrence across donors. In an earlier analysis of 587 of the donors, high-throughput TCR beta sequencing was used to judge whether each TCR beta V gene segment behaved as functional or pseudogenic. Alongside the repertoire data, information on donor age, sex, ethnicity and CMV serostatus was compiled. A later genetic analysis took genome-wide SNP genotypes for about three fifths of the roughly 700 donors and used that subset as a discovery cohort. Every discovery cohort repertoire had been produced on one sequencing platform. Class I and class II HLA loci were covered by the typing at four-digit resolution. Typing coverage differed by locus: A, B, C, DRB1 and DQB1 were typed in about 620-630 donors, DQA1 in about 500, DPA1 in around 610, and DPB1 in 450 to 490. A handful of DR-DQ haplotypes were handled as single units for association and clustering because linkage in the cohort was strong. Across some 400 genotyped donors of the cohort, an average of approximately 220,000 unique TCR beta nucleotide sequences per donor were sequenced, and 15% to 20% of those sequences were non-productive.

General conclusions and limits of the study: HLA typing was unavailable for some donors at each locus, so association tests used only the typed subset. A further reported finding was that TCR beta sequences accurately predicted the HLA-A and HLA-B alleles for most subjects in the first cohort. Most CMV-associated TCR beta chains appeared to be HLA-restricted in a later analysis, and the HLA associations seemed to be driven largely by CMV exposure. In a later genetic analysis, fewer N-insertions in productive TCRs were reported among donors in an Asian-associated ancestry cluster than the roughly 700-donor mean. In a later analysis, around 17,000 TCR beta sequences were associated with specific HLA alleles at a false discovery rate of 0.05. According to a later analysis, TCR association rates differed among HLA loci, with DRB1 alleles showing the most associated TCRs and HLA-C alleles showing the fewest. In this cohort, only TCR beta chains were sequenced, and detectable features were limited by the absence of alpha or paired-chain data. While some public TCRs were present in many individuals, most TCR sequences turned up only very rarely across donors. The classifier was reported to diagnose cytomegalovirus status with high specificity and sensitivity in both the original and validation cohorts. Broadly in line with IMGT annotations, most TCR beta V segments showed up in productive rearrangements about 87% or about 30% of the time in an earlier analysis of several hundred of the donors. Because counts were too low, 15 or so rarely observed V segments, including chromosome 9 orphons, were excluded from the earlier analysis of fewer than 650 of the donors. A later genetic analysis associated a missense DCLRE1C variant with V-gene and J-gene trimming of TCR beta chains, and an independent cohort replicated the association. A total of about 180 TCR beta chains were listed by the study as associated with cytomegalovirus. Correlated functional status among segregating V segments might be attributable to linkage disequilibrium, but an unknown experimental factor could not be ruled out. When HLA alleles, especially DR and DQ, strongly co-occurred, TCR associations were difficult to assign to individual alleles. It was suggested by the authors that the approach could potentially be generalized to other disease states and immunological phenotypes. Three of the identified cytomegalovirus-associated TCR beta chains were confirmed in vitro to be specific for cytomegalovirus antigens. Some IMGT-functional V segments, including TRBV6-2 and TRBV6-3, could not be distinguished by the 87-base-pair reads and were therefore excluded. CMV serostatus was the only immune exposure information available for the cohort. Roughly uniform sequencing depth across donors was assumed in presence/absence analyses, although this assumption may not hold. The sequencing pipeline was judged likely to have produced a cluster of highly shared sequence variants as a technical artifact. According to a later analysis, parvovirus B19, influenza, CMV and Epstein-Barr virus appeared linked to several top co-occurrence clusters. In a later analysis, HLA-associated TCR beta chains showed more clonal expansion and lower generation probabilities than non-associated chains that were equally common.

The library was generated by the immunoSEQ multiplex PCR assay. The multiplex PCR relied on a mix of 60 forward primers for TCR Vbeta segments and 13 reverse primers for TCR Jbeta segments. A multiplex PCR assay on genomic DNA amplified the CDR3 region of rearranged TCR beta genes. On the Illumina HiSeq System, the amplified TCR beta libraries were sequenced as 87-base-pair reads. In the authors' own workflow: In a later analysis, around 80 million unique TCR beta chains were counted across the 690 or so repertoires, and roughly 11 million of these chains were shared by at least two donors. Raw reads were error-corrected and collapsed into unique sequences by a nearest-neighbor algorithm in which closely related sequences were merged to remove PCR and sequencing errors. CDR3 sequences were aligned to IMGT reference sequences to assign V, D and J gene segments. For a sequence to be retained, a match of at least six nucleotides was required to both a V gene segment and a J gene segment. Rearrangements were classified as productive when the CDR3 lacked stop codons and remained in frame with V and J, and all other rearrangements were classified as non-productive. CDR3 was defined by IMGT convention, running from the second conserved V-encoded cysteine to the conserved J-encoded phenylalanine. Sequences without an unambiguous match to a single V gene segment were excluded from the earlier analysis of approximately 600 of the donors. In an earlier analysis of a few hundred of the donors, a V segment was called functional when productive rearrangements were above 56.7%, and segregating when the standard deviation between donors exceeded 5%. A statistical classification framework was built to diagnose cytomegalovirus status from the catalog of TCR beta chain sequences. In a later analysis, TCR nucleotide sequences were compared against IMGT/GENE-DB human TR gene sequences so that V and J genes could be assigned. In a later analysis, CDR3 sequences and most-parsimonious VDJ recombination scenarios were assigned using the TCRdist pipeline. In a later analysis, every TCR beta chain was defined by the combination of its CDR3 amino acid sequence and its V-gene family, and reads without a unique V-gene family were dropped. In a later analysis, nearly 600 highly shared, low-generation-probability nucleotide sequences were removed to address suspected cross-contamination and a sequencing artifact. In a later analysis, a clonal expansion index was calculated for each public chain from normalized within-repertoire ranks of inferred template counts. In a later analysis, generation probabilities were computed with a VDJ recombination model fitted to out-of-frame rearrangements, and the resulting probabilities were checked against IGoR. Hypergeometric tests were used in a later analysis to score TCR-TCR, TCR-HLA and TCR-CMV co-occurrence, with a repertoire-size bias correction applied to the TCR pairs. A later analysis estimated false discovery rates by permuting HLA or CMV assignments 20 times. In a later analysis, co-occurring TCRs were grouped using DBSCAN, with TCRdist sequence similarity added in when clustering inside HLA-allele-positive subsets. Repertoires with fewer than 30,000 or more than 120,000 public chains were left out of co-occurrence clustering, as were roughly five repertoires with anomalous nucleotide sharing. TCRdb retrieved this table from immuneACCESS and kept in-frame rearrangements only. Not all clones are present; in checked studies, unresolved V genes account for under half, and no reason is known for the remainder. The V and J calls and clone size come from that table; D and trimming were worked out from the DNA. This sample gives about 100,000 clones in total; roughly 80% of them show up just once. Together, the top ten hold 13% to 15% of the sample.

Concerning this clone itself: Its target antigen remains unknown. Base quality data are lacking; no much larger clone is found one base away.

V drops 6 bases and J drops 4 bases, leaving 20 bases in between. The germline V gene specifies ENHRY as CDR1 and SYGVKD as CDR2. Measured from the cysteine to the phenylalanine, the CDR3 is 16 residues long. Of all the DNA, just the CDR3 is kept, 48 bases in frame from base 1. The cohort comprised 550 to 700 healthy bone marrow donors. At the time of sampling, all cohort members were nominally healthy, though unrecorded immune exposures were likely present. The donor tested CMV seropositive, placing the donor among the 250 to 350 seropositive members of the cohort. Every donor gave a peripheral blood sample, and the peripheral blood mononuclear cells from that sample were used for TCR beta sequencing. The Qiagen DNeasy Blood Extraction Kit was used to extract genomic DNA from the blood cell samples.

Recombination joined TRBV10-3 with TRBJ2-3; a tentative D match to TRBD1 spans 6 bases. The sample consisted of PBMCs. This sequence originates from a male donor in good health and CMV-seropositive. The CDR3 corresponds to CAISPLTGRGADTQYF. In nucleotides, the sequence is TGTGCCATCAGCCCCTTGACAGGCCGGGGAGCAGATACGCAGTATTTT.